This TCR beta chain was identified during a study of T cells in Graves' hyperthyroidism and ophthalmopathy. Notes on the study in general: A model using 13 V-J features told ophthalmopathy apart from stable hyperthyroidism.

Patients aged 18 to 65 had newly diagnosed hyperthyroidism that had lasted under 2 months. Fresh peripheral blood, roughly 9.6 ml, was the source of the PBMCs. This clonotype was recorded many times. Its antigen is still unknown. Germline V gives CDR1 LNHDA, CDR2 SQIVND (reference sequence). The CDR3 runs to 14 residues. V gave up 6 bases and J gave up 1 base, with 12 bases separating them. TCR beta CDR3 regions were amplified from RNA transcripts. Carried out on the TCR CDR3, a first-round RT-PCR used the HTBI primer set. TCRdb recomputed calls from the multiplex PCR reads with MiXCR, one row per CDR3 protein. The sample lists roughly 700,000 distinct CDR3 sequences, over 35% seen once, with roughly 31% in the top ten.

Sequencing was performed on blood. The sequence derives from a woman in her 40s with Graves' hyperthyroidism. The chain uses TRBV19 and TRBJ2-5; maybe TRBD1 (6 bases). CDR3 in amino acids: CASRTGHTQETQYF. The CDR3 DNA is TGTGCCAGTAGGACAGGACATACCCAAGAGACCCAGTACTTC.